The 25 T cell receptor beta chains below come from one sample, sequenced in a study of shared clonotypes between healthy human individuals. Sequenced by immunoSEQ multiplex PCR; TCRdb stores in-frame clones only, minus some. The sample contains millions of clones, approximately 95% of which appear only once. The sample taken for sequencing was naive CD4+ T cells from PBMCs. Documented subset: CD45RA+ positively selected. The origin of the receptors is a man between 18 and 35 years old in good health. Some clones in this sample may be carry-over from other donors' samples.

The J gene is TRBJ2-7, the V gene TRBV9; D gene uncertain. V lost 1 base, J lost 5 bases, and 16 bases lay in between. The germline V gene has CDR1 SGDLS and CDR2 YYNGEE. The CDR3 has 15 residues. The CDR3 loop is CASSVRAGSGDEQYF. The DNA for the CDR3 is TGTGCCAGCAGCGTACGGGCCGGGTCGGGCGACGAGCAGTACTTC.

V is TRBV5-1 and J is TRBJ1-4, with a weak D call TRBD1 (5 bases). Deletions cut 4 bases from V and 5 bases from J, with 15 bases between. Germline V gene data show CDR1 as SGHRS and CDR2 as YFSETQ. This CDR3 spans 15 amino acids. The CDR3 here is CASSPTGGANEKLFF. CDR3 DNA sequence: TGCGCCAGCAGCCCCACCGGAGGGGCGAATGAAAAACTGTTTTTT.

The rearrangement uses TRBV7-8 and TRBJ1-1; D possibly corresponds to TRBD1 (5 bases). CDR1 is SGHVS, CDR2 FQNEAQ, per germline. This CDR3 has 14 residues. Trimming shortened V by 5 bases and J by 2 bases, and 12 bases separated the two germline ends. DNA of the CDR3: TGTGCCAGCAGCCCCCGGGGACCAAACACTGAAGCTTTCTTT. This sequence encodes CASSPRGPNTEAFF.

The chain carries TRBV2 and TRBJ2-3; the D is unclear. Germline loops: CDR1 SNHLY, CDR2 FYNNEI. The CDR3 is made up of 14 amino acids. V was pared by 4 bases and J by 0 bases, with 8 bases between. CDR3 region: CASSVAASTDTQYF. CDR3 in DNA: TGTGCCAGCAGTGTCGCAGCTAGCACAGATACGCAGTATTTT.

As for this clone: An end of the junction differs from the germline gene, which may be a read error. The chain couples TRBV14 to TRBJ1-4, with D uncertain. The CDR3 is 13 amino acids. In germline, CDR1 is SGHDN, CDR2 FVKESK. The CDR3 nucleotides read TGTGCCAGCAGCCAAGCCCCGGGCTTCGGAGTAGTTTTT. As protein: CASSQAPGFGVVF. The full variable domain, in which reference TRBV14 and TRBJ1-4 provide the parts outside the CDR3, is EAGVTQFPSHSVIEKGQTVTLRCDPISGHDNLYWYRRVMGKEIKFLLHFVKESKQDESGMPNNRFLAERTGGTYSTLKVQPAELEDSGVYFCASSQAPGFGVVFGSGTQLSVL.

This clone was counted a single time. J is TRBJ1-2 and V is TRBV5-1; D not resolved. The CDR3 is 15 residues long. V was shortened by 4 bases and J by 0 bases, with 13 bases between the two germline ends. Germline V gene sequence: CDR1 SGHRS, CDR2 YFSETQ. As DNA, the CDR3 is TGCGCCAGCAGCGCGGACGGCGACGCTAACTATGGCTACACCTTC. It codes for CASSADGDANYGYTF.

The gene calls are TRBV30 and TRBJ1-6; D may be TRBD1 (5 bases). The V end lost 4 bases, the J end lost 7 bases, and 14 bases lay between the germline ends. Germline V gene data show CDR1 as GTSNPN and CDR2 as SVGIG (reference sequence). The CDR3 has 14 residues. CDR3 protein: CAWTGTRLNSPLHF. The CDR3 DNA follows: TGTGCCTGGACCGGGACCCGTCTAAATTCACCCCTCCACTTT.

The gene calls are TRBV5-1 and TRBJ2-2, with D tentatively TRBD2 (6 bases). This CDR3 is 18 amino acids long. Trimming left V 4 bases short and J 2 bases short, with 21 bases between. Germline CDR1 is SGHRS and CDR2 is YFSETQ. CDR3 nucleotides: TGCGCCAGCAGCCCCCGGTCCCGTTTGGAGGGAAACACCGGGGAGCTGTTTTTT. It codes for CASSPRSRLEGNTGELFF.

The chain recombines TRBV11-2 with TRBJ2-7; 11 bases map to TRBD2. The germline CDR1 and CDR2 sequences are SGHAT and FQNNGV. The J segment lost 6 bases and the V segment lost 2 bases, leaving 6 bases of the junction unmatched. The CDR3 runs to 15 residues. This CDR3 is CASSLLLAGASEQYF. CDR3 DNA sequence: TGTGCCAGCAGCTTATTACTAGCGGGAGCCAGCGAGCAGTACTTC.

This chain connects TRBV5-5 to TRBJ2-7, with 14 bases lining up with TRBD2. CDR3 length: 15 amino acids. V shed 3 bases and J 3 bases; nucleotides not matched to a gene: 2. Germline CDR1 SGHKS, CDR2 YYEKEE (reference sequence). CDR3 protein: CASSSGLAGGYEQYF. Written as DNA, the CDR3 is TGTGCCAGCAGCTCCGGACTAGCGGGGGGCTACGAGCAGTACTTC.

The chain joins TRBV7-3 to TRBJ2-5; D unclear. The CDR3 spans 14 residues. Germline values: CDR1 SGHTA, CDR2 FQGTGA. Trimming removed 1 base at V and 5 bases at J, with 11 bases between. CDR3 loop: CASSLSRDDETQYF. The CDR3 DNA reads TGTGCCAGCAGCTTAAGTAGGGATGATGAGACCCAGTACTTC.

Concerning this clone: The same CDR3 is also encoded by other DNA sequences in this sample. V and J are TRBV2 and TRBJ1-1; TRBD1 matches 8 bases. The V gene's germline CDR1 is SNHLY and CDR2 FYNNEI. The CDR3 spans 13 residues. J gave up 0 bases and V 8 bases, and 2 bases lay outside the gene matches. CDR3 protein: CASDRGLNTEAFF. In nucleotides, the CDR3 is TGTGCCAGCGACAGGGGCCTGAACACTGAAGCTTTCTTT.

The gene calls are TRBV5-4 and TRBJ2-7, with TRBD1 identical over 8 bases. Germline V gene sequence: CDR1 SGHNT, CDR2 YYREEE (reference sequence). Unmatched junction bases numbered 7, after V lost 4 bases and J lost 1 base. This CDR3 spans 15 amino acids. The CDR3 loop reads CASSPGTGYSYEQYF. As DNA, the CDR3 is TGTGCCAGCAGCCCCGGGACAGGATATTCCTACGAGCAGTACTTC.

The rearrangement joins TRBV6-5 to TRBJ2-3; D ambiguous. The CDR3 is 13 amino acids. V lost 5 bases, J lost 0 bases, and 6 bases lay in between. In germline, CDR1 is MNHEY, CDR2 SVGAGI. For the CDR3, the DNA is TGTGCCAGCAGTACACCTAGCACAGATACGCAGTATTTT. This gives the protein CASSTPSTDTQYF.

The chain combines TRBV29-1 with TRBJ2-5, with TRBD2 matching 10 bases. With 0 bases clipped from V and 7 bases from J, the junction kept 8 bases outside the gene matches. Germline assignment: CDR1 SQVTM and CDR2 ANQGSEA. The CDR3 has 15 residues. The CDR3 nucleotides read TGCAGCGTTGAAGATGGACTAGCGGTAGAGGGGACCCAGTACTTC. Amino acid sequence: CSVEDGLAVEGTQYF.

CDR3 amino acids: CASSERLAGGRGTDTQYF. The CDR3 region has the DNA TGTGCCAGCAGTGAACGGCTAGCGGGAGGAAGAGGCACAGATACGCAGTATTTT. This chain uses TRBV2 with TRBJ2-3; 11 nucleotides agree with TRBD2. The CDR3 has 18 amino acids. CDR1 and CDR2 (germline): SNHLY, FYNNEI. The J segment lost 1 base and the V segment lost 2 bases, leaving 8 bases of the junction unmatched. Full variable domain (missing parts from reference TRBV2 and TRBJ2-3): EPEVTQTPSHQVTQMGQEVILRCVPISNHLYFYWYRQILGQKVEFLVSFYNNEISEKSEIFDDQFSVERPDGSNFTLKIRSTKLEDSAMYFCASSERLAGGRGTDTQYFGPGTRLTVL.

Only one count was recorded for this clone. The chain couples TRBV7-2 to TRBJ2-2; a weak D match, TRBD2 (7 bases). The V gene lost 3 bases and the J gene lost 3 bases, with 14 bases spanning the gap. Germline CDR1 and CDR2: SGHTA and FQGNSA. The CDR3 consists of 16 residues. The CDR3: CASSFRAGQDTGELFF. In DNA form, the CDR3 reads TGTGCCAGCAGCTTCCGAGCGGGACAAGACACCGGGGAGCTGTTTTTT.

The genes are TRBV2 and TRBJ2-4; possibly TRBD2 for D (5 bases). The CDR3 has 12 amino acids. The V end lost 6 bases, the J end lost 6 bases, and 9 bases lay between the germline ends. Germline loops: CDR1 SNHLY, CDR2 FYNNEI. The CDR3 region has the DNA TGTGCCAGCAGGGAGAGGGCAAACATTCAGTACTTC. Translated, it gives CASRERANIQYF.

CDR3 loop: CASSLGGAETQYF. The CDR3, as DNA: TGTGCCAGCAGCTTGGGGGGAGCCGAGACCCAGTACTTC. The rearrangement joins TRBV5-6 to TRBJ2-5, with D possibly matching TRBD2 (5 bases). The CDR3 totals 13 residues. V dropped 0 bases and J dropped 5 bases, with 8 bases sitting between them. Germline V lookup: CDR1 SGHDT, CDR2 YYEEEE. Supplemented by reference TRBV5-6 and TRBJ2-5, the full variable domain reads DAGVTQSPTHLIKTRGQQVTLRCSPKSGHDTVSWYQQALGQGPQFIFQYYEEEERQRGNFPDRFSGHQFPNYSSELNVNALLLGDSALYLCASSLGGAETQYFGPGTRLLVL.

The chain carries TRBV18 and TRBJ1-2; D might be TRBD1 (5 bases). Germline V gene data show CDR1 as KGHSH and CDR2 as LQKENI. V lost 4 bases to trimming and J lost 0 bases, with 12 bases between them. The CDR3 spans 15 residues. The CDR3: CASSLGESANYGYTF. Here the CDR3 DNA reads TGTGCCAGCTCACTGGGGGAGTCAGCTAACTATGGCTACACCTTC.

The chain joins TRBV11-1 to TRBJ2-7, with no clear D. Germline V gene data show CDR1 as SGHAT and CDR2 as FQDESV (reference sequence). This CDR3 has 14 amino acids. V shed 0 bases and J shed 2 bases, with 8 bases lying between them. The CDR3 DNA reads TGTGCCAGCAGCTTAGCGCCCAGTCCCTACGAGCAGTACTTC. Translated, it gives CASSLAPSPYEQYF.

As for this clone: The same CDR3 can be traced to other DNA sequences in this sample. The chain combines TRBV28 with TRBJ1-2, with D uncertain. The CDR3 sequence is 12 residues long. The germline V gene has CDR1 MDHEN and CDR2 SYDVKM. V was clipped by 5 bases and J by 5 bases, with 9 bases between them. The CDR3: CASSLSGYGYTF. CDR3 bases: TGTGCCAGCAGTCTGAGCGGGTATGGCTACACCTTC.

This chain links TRBV19 with TRBJ1-4, with D unclear. V was shortened by 9 bases and J by 14 bases, with 16 bases between the two germline ends. CDR1 is LNHDA and CDR2 is SQIVND in the germline V gene (reference sequence). This CDR3 contains 11 residues. Here the CDR3 reads CASRQEKRLFF. In nucleotides, the CDR3 is TGTGCCAGCCGCCAGGAGAAACGGCTGTTTTTT.

This rearrangement joins TRBV4-3 to TRBJ2-2; the D call may be TRBD1 or TRBD2 (5 bases each). The V end was cut by 0 bases, the J end by 3 bases, with 17 bases between. The CDR3 is 18 amino acids. The germline V gene encodes CDR1 LGHNA and CDR2 YSLEER. This CDR3 is CASSQDLTGGGDTGELFF. In DNA form, the CDR3 reads TGCGCCAGCAGCCAAGATCTGACTGGGGGTGGGGACACCGGGGAGCTGTTTTTT.

The V gene is TRBV29-1, the J gene TRBJ1-3; no clear D. Trimming cost V 4 bases and J 4 bases, with 8 bases left between them. Germline V gives CDR1 SQVTM, CDR2 ANQGSEA. This CDR3 is 12 amino acids long. In nucleotides, the CDR3 is TGCAGCGTTGTTTTTGCCGGAAACACCATATATTTT. This sequence encodes CSVVFAGNTIYF.